These T cell receptor beta chains were read from a single sample in a study of T cell responses to AZD1222 COVID-19 vaccine. The method was immunoSEQ multiplex PCR; TCRdb's version includes in-frame clones alone and lacks a portion of them. The sample holds 150,000 to 200,000 clones, 88% seen once. The sequenced sample was peripheral blood, obtained 28 days after the second AZD1222 dose. The receptors were sampled from an adult who received the AZD1222 COVID-19 vaccine. The CDR3 runs from the conserved cysteine through the conserved F or W. Each record gives: J gene, V gene, D gene, clone size, CDR3 DNA, CDR3 protein. A D gene is named only where the DNA matches it firmly. Clone size is shown for a subset of rows, as once, few, many or a class of expanded clone.

J gene: TRBJ2-2; V gene: TRBV2; D gene: TRBD1; clone size: few; CDR3 DNA: TGTGCCAGCGGACAGGCGAACACCGGGGAGCTGTTTTTT; CDR3 protein: CASGQANTGELFF
J gene: TRBJ2-5; V gene: TRBV5-1; D gene: TRBD2; clone size: -; CDR3 DNA: TGCGCCAGCAGCGCTCGACTAGCGGGACAAGAGACCCAGTACTTC; CDR3 protein: CASSARLAGQETQYF
J gene: TRBJ2-1; V gene: TRBV5-4; D gene: TRBD2; clone size: -; CDR3 DNA: TGTGCCAGCACCCGGCGGGGCGGGGGGTACAATGAGCAGTTCTTC; CDR3 protein: CASTRRGGGYNEQFF
J gene: TRBJ1-6; V gene: TRBV11-2; D gene: -; clone size: -; CDR3 DNA: TGTGCCAGCAGCTTATCCCCGGGGGCGAGTTCACCCCTCCACTTT; CDR3 protein: CASSLSPGASSPLHF
J gene: TRBJ1-2; V gene: TRBV24-1; D gene: -; clone size: -; CDR3 DNA: TGTGCCACCAGCGGGACAAGGAGGTTTAACTATGGCTACACCTTC; CDR3 protein: CATSGTRRFNYGYTF
J gene: TRBJ2-7; V gene: TRBV5-1; D gene: TRBD1; clone size: -; CDR3 DNA: TGCGCCAGCAGCTTGCCAGGGCAGGGGGCTTACGAGCAGTACTTC; CDR3 protein: CASSLPGQGAYEQYF
J gene: TRBJ1-2; V gene: TRBV4-1; D gene: -; clone size: few; CDR3 DNA: TGCGCCAGCAGCCCCCCACAGGGTCTGTACACCTTC; CDR3 protein: CASSPPQGLYTF
J gene: TRBJ2-3; V gene: TRBV7-2; D gene: -; clone size: -; CDR3 DNA: TGTGCCAGCAGCTTAGCGATGTGGGGGGGGCTCACAGATACGCAGTATTTT; CDR3 protein: CASSLAMWGGLTDTQYF
J gene: TRBJ2-1; V gene: TRBV3-1/TRBV3-2; D gene: TRBD2; clone size: -; CDR3 DNA: TGTGCCAGCAGCCAAGAACCCCTAGCGGGGGGCCCAGACAATGAGCAGTTCTTC; CDR3 protein: CASSQEPLAGGPDNEQFF
J gene: TRBJ2-1; V gene: TRBV4-3; D gene: -; clone size: -; CDR3 DNA: TGCGCCAGCAGCCAAGATTTCGGGGATGAGCAGTTCTTC; CDR3 protein: CASSQDFGDEQFF
J gene: TRBJ2-2; V gene: TRBV10-1; D gene: TRBD1; clone size: -; CDR3 DNA: TGCGCCAGCAGTGGAGGACAGGGGTGGTCCGGGGAGCTGTTTTTT; CDR3 protein: CASSGGQGWSGELFF
J gene: TRBJ1-3; V gene: TRBV6-1; D gene: -; clone size: -; CDR3 DNA: TGTGCCAGCAGTGAAGCGCGGGGGGACTCTGGAAACACCATATATTTT; CDR3 protein: CASSEARGDSGNTIYF
J gene: TRBJ2-3; V gene: TRBV7-2; D gene: TRBD2; clone size: -; CDR3 DNA: TGTGCCAGCAGCAACAGCGGGGGCACAGATACGCAGTATTTT; CDR3 protein: CASSNSGGTDTQYF
J gene: TRBJ2-7; V gene: TRBV3-1/TRBV3-2; D gene: -; clone size: once; CDR3 DNA: TGTGCCAGCAGCCAAAGGCGTGGGACCAGCAACTACGAGCAGTACTTC; CDR3 protein: CASSQRRGTSNYEQYF
J gene: TRBJ2-7; V gene: TRBV12-5; D gene: TRBD1; clone size: once; CDR3 DNA: TGTGCTAGTGGTACCCTCAGGGGGCTAACCTACGAGCAGTACTTC; CDR3 protein: CASGTLRGLTYEQYF
J gene: TRBJ2-7; V gene: TRBV30; D gene: -; clone size: -; CDR3 DNA: TGTGCCTGGACCGCCGGGGCAGCACCCTACGAGCAGTACTTC; CDR3 protein: CAWTAGAAPYEQYF
J gene: TRBJ2-5; V gene: TRBV3-1/TRBV3-2; D gene: TRBD2; clone size: -; CDR3 DNA: TGTGCCAGCAGCCAAGACCTTCCTAGCGGGGGGGCCGTATTGGAGACCCAGTACTTC; CDR3 protein: CASSQDLPSGGAVLETQYF
J gene: TRBJ1-2; V gene: TRBV11-2; D gene: TRBD1; clone size: -; CDR3 DNA: TGTGCCAGCAGCTTAGATACAGGGGCGGAATATGGCTACACCTTC; CDR3 protein: CASSLDTGAEYGYTF
J gene: TRBJ1-6; V gene: TRBV30; D gene: TRBD1; clone size: -; CDR3 DNA: TGTGCCTGGAACCGGGACAGGGAACCCTTCTCCTATAATTCACCCCTCCACTTT; CDR3 protein: CAWNRDREPFSYNSPLHF
J gene: TRBJ1-2; V gene: TRBV9; D gene: -; clone size: few; CDR3 DNA: TGTGCCAGCAGCGTAGGAAGTACTAACTATGGCTACACCTTC; CDR3 protein: CASSVGSTNYGYTF
J gene: TRBJ1-5; V gene: TRBV21-1; D gene: -; clone size: -; CDR3 DNA: TGTGCCAGCAGCAAAGATCCAGGGAAGCATTATAGCAATCAGCCCCAGCATTTT; CDR3 protein: CASSKDPGKHYSNQPQHF
J gene: TRBJ2-5; V gene: TRBV6-5; D gene: -; clone size: -; CDR3 DNA: TGTGCCAGCAGTTACGGTGGACAGGGAGGGGAGACCCAGTACTTC; CDR3 protein: CASSYGGQGGETQYF
J gene: TRBJ1-1; V gene: TRBV27; D gene: TRBD1; clone size: -; CDR3 DNA: TGTGCCAGCACCAGGACAGGGCTGAACACTGAAGCTTTCTTT; CDR3 protein: CASTRTGLNTEAFF
J gene: TRBJ2-7; V gene: TRBV5-5; D gene: -; clone size: -; CDR3 DNA: TGTGCCAGCAGCTTGTCTCTCGGCGAGGCCTACGAGCAGTACTTC; CDR3 protein: CASSLSLGEAYEQYF
J gene: TRBJ1-1; V gene: TRBV10-1; D gene: -; clone size: -; CDR3 DNA: TGCGCCAGCAGTGAAAACCTCAATGAAGCTTTCTTT; CDR3 protein: CASSENLNEAFF
J gene: TRBJ1-1; V gene: TRBV12-5; D gene: TRBD1; clone size: -; CDR3 DNA: TGTGCTAGTGGTTTGGGACAGGGGTGGAACACTGAAGCTTTCTTT; CDR3 protein: CASGLGQGWNTEAFF
J gene: TRBJ1-5; V gene: TRBV10-3; D gene: -; clone size: -; CDR3 DNA: TGTGCCATCAGTGAAAGGATAGCTAGCAATCAGCCCCAGCATTTT; CDR3 protein: CAISERIASNQPQHF
J gene: TRBJ2-5; V gene: TRBV7-2; D gene: TRBD2; clone size: once; CDR3 DNA: TGTGCCAGCAGCTTATCGTCTAGCGGGGGGGGAGAGACCCAGTACTTC; CDR3 protein: CASSLSSSGGGETQYF
J gene: TRBJ2-7; V gene: TRBV6-6; D gene: TRBD1; clone size: -; CDR3 DNA: TGTGCCAGCAGTTACGGGACAGGGTACTACGAGCAGTACTTC; CDR3 protein: CASSYGTGYYEQYF
J gene: TRBJ2-3; V gene: TRBV3-1/TRBV3-2; D gene: TRBD2; clone size: -; CDR3 DNA: TGTGCCAGCAGCCGAGGGACTAGCGGATTCACAGATACGCAGTATTTT; CDR3 protein: CASSRGTSGFTDTQYF
J gene: TRBJ2-7; V gene: TRBV7-9; D gene: -; clone size: -; CDR3 DNA: TGTGCCAGCAGCTTATCCGCAGGAGCACCCTACGAGCAGTACTTC; CDR3 protein: CASSLSAGAPYEQYF
J gene: TRBJ2-6; V gene: TRBV14; D gene: TRBD1; clone size: -; CDR3 DNA: TGTGCCAGCAGCCAAGTGCAGGGGGCGGCCGGGGCCAACGTCCTGACTTTC; CDR3 protein: CASSQVQGAAGANVLTF
J gene: TRBJ2-1; V gene: TRBV27; D gene: TRBD2; clone size: -; CDR3 DNA: TGTGCCAGCAGTACCGCCGGGACTAGCTACAATGAGCAGTTCTTC; CDR3 protein: CASSTAGTSYNEQFF